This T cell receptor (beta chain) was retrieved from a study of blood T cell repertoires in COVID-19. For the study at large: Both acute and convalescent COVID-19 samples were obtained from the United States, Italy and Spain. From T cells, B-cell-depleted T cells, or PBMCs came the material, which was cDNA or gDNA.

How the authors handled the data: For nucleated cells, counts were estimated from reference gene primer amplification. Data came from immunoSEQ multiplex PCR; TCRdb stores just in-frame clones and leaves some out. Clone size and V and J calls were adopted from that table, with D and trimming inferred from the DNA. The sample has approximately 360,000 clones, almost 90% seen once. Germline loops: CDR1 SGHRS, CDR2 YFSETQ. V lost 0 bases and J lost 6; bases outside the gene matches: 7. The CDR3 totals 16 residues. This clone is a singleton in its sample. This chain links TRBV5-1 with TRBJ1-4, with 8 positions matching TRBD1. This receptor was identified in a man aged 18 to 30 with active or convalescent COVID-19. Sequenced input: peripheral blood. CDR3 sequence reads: CASSLDIVRGHEKLFF. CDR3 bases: TGCGCCAGCAGCTTGGATATCGTCAGGGGGCATGAAAAACTGTTTTTT.